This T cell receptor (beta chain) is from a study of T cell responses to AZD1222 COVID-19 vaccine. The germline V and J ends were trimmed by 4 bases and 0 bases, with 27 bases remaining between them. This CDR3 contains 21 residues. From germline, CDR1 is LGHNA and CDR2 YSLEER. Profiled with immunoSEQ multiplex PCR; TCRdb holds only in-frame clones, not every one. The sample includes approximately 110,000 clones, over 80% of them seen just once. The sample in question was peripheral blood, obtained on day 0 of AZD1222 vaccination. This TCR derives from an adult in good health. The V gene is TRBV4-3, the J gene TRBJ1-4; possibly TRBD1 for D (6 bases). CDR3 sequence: CASSPKKGGVFYYATNEKLFF. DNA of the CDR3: TGCGCCAGCAGCCCCAAGAAGGGGGGAGTTTTCTACTACGCAACTAATGAAAAACTGTTTTTT.